The sequence of this TCR beta chain was determined in a study of PD-L1 blockade in urothelial cancer. Study-level background: About 90% of the roughly 30 patients were men who had bladder-origin urothelial cancer. Patients' histories included 0 to 3 prior chemotherapy regimens. Blood analysis was done at 3 weeks (second dose) and 6 weeks after treatment began. Whole-study results and caveats: More expansion of tumor-associated blood clones, seen at 3 weeks, marked durable-benefit patients.

This table comes from immunoSEQ multiplex PCR, and its TCRdb copy is limited to in-frame clones, with some not included. The sample comprises 70,000 or so clones, roughly nine tenths of which are singletons, and about 3.2% rests with the top ten. Germline assignment: CDR1 MNHEY and CDR2 SVGAGI. The CDR3 spans 15 residues. Losses at the gene ends were 6 bases for V and 8 bases for J; bases not matched to a gene: 13. This clone was seen once. What it binds is not known. This sequence joins TRBV6-5 and TRBJ2-1, with 7 bases aligning to TRBD2. The sequenced sample was PBMCs, obtained around atezolizumab (anti-PD-L1) treatment. This receptor was obtained from a man aged 60 to 69 with urothelial cancer. The CDR3 sequence is CASRAGGSGPHEQFF. CDR3 coding DNA: TGTGCCAGCAGGGCGGGCGGGAGCGGGCCCCATGAGCAGTTCTTC.